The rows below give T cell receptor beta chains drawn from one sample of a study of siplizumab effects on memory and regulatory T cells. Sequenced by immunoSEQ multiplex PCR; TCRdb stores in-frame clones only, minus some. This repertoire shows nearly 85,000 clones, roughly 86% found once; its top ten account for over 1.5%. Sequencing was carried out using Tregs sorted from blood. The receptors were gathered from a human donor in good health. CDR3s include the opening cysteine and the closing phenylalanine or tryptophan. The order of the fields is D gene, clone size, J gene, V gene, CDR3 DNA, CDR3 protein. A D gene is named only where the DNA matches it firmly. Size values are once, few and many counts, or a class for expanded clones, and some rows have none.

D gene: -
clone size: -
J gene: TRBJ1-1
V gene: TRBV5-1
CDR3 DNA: TGCGCCAGCAGCTTGAAAACAGATTACACTGAAGCTTTCTTT
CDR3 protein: CASSLKTDYTEAFF

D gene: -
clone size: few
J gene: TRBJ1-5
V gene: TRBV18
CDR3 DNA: TGTGCCAGCTCACCCACGGGGGGGGCCCTTAATCAGCCCCAGCATTTT
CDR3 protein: CASSPTGGALNQPQHF

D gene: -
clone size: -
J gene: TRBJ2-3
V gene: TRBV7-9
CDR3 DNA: TGTGCCAGCAGACAAGACAGAATCACGGATACGCAGTATTTT
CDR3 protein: CASRQDRITDTQYF

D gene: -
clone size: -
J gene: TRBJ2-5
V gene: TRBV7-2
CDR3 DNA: TGTGCCAGCAGCCCACAGGGACCAGAGACCCAGTACTTC
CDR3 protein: CASSPQGPETQYF

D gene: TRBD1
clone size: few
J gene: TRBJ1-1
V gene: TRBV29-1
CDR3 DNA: TGCAGCGTTGTAGGGGGCCCGGGGCAGAGCACTGAAGCTTTCTTT
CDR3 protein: CSVVGGPGQSTEAFF

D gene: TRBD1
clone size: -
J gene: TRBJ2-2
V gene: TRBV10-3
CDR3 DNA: TGTGCCATCAGCGGACAGGTTACCGGGGAGCTGTTTTTT
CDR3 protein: CAISGQVTGELFF

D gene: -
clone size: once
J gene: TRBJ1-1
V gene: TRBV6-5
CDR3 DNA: TGTGCCAGCAGTTACCGAACACAGGGCTTGAACACTGAAGCTTTCTTT
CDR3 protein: CASSYRTQGLNTEAFF

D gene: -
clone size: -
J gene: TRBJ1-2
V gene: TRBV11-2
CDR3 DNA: TGTGCCAGCAGCTCCTCTCGGGTGGGCTACACCTTC
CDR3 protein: CASSSSRVGYTF

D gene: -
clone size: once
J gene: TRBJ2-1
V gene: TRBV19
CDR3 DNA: TGTGCCAGTAGTATCTCCAGCGGGCAGCAGTTCTTC
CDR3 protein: CASSISSGQQFF

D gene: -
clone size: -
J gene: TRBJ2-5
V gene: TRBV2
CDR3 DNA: TGTGCCAGCAGTGTTACACGTGGGGTCCAAGAGACCCAGTACTTC
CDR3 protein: CASSVTRGVQETQYF

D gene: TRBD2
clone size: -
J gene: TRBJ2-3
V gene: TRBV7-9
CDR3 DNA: TGTGCCAGCAGTTCGCCGGGACTAGCGTTCGCTAGCACAGATACGCAGTATTTT
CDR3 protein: CASSSPGLAFASTDTQYF

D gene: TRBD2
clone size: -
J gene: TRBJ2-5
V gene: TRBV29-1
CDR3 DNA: TGCAGCCTCACCCCCGGGGGGAAGGAGACCCAGTACTTC
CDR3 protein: CSLTPGGKETQYF

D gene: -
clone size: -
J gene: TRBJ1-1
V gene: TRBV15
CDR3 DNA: TGTGCCACCAGCAGAGATAGAAGACAGTCCGTGAACACTGAAGCTTTCTTT
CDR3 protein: CATSRDRRQSVNTEAFF

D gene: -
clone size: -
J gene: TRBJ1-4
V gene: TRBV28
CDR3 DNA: TGTGCCAGCAGCTATGGAGGGGCAGGGAGTGAAAAACTGTTTTTT
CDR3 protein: CASSYGGAGSEKLFF

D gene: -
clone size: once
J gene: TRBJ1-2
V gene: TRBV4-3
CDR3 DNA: TGCGCCAGCAGCCAAGATTGGAACTATGGCTACACCTTC
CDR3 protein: CASSQDWNYGYTF

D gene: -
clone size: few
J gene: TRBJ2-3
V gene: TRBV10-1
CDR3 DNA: TGCGCCAGCAGTGAGGGGCTCACAGATACGCAGTATTTT
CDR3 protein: CASSEGLTDTQYF

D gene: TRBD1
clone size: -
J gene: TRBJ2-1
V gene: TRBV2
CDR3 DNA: TGTGCCAACACCCTAGGACAGGGGAGCTACAATGAGCAGTTCTTC
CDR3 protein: CANTLGQGSYNEQFF

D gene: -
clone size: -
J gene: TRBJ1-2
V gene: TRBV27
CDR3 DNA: TGTGCCAGCAGTGTTCAACCCCTTTATGGCTACACCTTC
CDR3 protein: CASSVQPLYGYTF

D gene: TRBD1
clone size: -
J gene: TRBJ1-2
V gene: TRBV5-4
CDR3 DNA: TGTGCCAGCAGCTTGGGGACAGGGCTATTATTCTCCGGCTACACCTTC
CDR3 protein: CASSLGTGLLFSGYTF

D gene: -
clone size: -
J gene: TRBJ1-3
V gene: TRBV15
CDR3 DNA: TGTGCCACCAGCAGCGGCAGGGATCGAAACACCATATATTTT
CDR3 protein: CATSSGRDRNTIYF

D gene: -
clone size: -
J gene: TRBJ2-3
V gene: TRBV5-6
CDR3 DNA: TGTGCCAGCAGCTCCCTTTCTACGCAGTATTTT
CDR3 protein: CASSSLSTQYF

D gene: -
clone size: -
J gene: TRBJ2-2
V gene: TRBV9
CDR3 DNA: TGTGCCAGCAGCGTAGGTGGCACAGTCACCGGGGAGCTGTTTTTT
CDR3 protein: CASSVGGTVTGELFF

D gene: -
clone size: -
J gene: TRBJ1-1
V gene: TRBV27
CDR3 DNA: TGTGCCAGCAGCCTGCTAGGGGAGAACACTGAAGCTTTCTTT
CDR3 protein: CASSLLGENTEAFF

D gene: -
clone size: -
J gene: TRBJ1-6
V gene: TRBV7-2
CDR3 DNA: TGTGCCAGCAGCTTCGGTCGGCCAGCTAATTCACCCCTCCACTTT
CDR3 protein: CASSFGRPANSPLHF

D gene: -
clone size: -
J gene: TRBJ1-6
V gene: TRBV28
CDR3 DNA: TGTGCCAGCACCTTTGGCGGGGGCTCACCCCTCCACTTT
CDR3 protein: CASTFGGGSPLHF

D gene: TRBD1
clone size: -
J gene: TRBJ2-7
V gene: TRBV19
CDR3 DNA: TGTGCCAGTATACAGTTAACCCCAGTCATACAGGGGACACAGGAGTACTTC
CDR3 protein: CASIQLTPVIQGTQEYF

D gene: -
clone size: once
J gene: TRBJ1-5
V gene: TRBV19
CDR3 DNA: TGTGCCAGTATAGGGCCCCTCGGCGATCAGCCCCAGCATTTT
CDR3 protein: CASIGPLGDQPQHF

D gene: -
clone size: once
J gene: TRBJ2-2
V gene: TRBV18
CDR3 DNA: TGTGCCAGCTCACCACCGGTTAGAGGGAACACCGGGGAGCTGTTTTTT
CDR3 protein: CASSPPVRGNTGELFF

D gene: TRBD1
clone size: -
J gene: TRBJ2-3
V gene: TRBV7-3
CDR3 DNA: TGTGCCAGCAGCGGCCCGACAGGGGCAGATACGCAGTATTTT
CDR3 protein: CASSGPTGADTQYF

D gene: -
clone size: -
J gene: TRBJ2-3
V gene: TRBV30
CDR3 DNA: TGTGCCTGGAGTGTACTCACGGCAGATACGCAGTATTTT
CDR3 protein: CAWSVLTADTQYF

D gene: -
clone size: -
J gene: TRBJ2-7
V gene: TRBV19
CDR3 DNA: TGTGCCAGTAGTAGGGGACGTTTTAGTGAGCAGTACTTC
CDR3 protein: CASSRGRFSEQYF

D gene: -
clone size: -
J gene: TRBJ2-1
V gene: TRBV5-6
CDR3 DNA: TGTGCCAGCAGCTTGCAGGTACTGACAAATGAGCAGTTCTTC
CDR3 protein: CASSLQVLTNEQFF

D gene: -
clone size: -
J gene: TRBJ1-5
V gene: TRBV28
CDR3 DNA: TGTGCCAGCAGTTTATACGGCAATCAGCCCCAGCATTTT
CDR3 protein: CASSLYGNQPQHF

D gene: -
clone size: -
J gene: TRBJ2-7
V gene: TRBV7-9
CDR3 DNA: TGTGCCAGCAGCTTAGGTGGAGGGGGCAGCGAGCAGTACTTC
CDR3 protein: CASSLGGGGSEQYF

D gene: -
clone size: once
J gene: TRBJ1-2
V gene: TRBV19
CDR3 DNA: TGTGCCAGCACCCGTCAAGGCACCTATGGCTACACCTTC
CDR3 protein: CASTRQGTYGYTF

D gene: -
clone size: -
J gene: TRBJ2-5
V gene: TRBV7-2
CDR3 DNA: TGTGCCAGCAGCTTCGGCGGGGAGACCCAGTACTTC
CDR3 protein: CASSFGGETQYF

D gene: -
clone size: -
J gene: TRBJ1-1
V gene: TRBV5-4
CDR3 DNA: TGTGCCAGCAGCTTTGGCAGCGTCGGAGGGAACACTGAAGCTTTCTTT
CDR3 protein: CASSFGSVGGNTEAFF

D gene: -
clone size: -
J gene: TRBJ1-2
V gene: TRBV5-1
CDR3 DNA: TGCGCCAGCAGCTTAACGGGGATCGATGGCTACACCTTC
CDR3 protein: CASSLTGIDGYTF

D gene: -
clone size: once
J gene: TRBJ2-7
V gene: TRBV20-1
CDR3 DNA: TGCAGTGTAAGGGGCCTCTACGAGCAGTACTTC
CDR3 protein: CSVRGLYEQYF

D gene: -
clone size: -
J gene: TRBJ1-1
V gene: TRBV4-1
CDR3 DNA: TGCGCCAGCAGCCAAGTTCCCGGGGCCAGCGCTGAAGCTTTCTTT
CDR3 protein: CASSQVPGASAEAFF